This T cell receptor beta chain originates from a study of Tregs in tolerant kidney transplant recipients. Study observations and caveats: Few patients were studied, so findings need validation in larger groups. This study did not directly address biological reproducibility.

Unstimulated regulatory T cells (CD4+CD25+CD127-), CD4+CD25- non-regulatory cells, CD4 and CD8 cells were FACS-sorted from thawed PBMCs. A remark on this clone: Antigen: not known.

Generated by immunoSEQ multiplex PCR, the TCRdb table keeps only in-frame clones and is missing some. This table holds 110,000 or so clones, 92% found once. Germline CDR1 and CDR2: MNHNY and SVGAGI (reference sequence). The CDR3 spans 15 residues. V was shortened by 5 bases and J by 0 bases, with 14 bases between the two germline ends. The clonotype originates from a human donor in good health. The sample comprised CD4+ T cells from blood. V is TRBV6-6 and J is TRBJ2-7, with D perhaps given as TRBD1 or TRBD2 (5 bases each). CDR3 nucleotides: TGTGCCAGCAGTATTAACCGGGACCTCTCCTACGAGCAGTACTTC. It is translated as CASSINRDLSYEQYF.